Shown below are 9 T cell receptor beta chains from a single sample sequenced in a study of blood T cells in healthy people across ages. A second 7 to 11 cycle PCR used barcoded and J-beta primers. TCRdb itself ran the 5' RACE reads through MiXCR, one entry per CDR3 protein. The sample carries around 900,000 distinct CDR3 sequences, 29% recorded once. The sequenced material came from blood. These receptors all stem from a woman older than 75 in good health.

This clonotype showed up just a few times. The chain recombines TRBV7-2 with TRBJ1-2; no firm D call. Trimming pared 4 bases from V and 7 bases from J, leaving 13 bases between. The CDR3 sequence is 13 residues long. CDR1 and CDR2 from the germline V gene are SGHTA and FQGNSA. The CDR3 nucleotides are TGTGCCAGCAGCTCCACCCCGTCGGGTGGCTACACCTTC. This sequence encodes CASSSTPSGGYTF.

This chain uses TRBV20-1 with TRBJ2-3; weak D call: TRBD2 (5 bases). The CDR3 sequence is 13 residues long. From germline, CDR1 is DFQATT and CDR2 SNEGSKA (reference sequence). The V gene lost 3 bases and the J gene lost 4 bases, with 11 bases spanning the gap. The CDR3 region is CSARGVSADTQYF. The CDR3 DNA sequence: TGCAGTGCTAGGGGAGTGTCTGCAGATACGCAGTATTTT.

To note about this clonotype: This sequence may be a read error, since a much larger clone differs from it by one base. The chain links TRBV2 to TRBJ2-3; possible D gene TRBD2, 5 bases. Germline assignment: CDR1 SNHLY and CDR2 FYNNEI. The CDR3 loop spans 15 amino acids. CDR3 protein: CAGSESGVALDTQYF. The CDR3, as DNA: TGTGCCGGCAGTGAAAGTGGGGTAGCGTTGGATACGCAGTATTTT.

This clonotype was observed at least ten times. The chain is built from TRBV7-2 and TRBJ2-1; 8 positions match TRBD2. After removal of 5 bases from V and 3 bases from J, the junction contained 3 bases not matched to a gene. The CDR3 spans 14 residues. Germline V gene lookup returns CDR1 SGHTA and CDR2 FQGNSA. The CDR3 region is CASSPTSGYNEQFF. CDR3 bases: TGTGCCAGCAGCCCCACTAGCGGCTACAATGAGCAGTTCTTC.

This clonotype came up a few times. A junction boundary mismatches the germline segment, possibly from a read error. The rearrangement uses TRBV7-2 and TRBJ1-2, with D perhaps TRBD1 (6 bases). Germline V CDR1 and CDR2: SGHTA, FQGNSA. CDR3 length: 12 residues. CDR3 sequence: CASSPNRAGNTF. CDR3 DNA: TGTGCCAGCAGCCCAAACAGGGCTGGCAACACCTTC.

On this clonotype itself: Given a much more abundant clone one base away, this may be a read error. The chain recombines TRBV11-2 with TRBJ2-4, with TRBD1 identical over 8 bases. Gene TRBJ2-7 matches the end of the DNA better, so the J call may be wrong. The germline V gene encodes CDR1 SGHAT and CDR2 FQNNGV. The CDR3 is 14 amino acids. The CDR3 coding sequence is TGTGCCGGCAGCTCTAACCCGACAGGGGACGAGCAGTACTTC. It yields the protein CAGSSNPTGDEQYF.

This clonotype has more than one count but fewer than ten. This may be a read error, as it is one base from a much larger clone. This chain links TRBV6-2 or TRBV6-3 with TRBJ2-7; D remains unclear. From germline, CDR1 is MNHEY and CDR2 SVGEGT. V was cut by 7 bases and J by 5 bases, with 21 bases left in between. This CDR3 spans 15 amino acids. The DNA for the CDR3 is TGTGCCAGCATCAACGGGCAGGCCTTCTGTGACGAGCAGTACTTC. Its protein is CASINGQAFCDEQYF.

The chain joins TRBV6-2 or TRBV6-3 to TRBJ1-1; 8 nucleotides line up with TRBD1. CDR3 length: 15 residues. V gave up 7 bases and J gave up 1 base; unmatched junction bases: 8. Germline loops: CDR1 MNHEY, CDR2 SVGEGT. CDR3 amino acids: CASKKATGGNTEAFF. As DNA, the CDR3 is TGTGCCAGCAAGAAGGCCACAGGGGGGAACACTGAAGCTTTCTTT.

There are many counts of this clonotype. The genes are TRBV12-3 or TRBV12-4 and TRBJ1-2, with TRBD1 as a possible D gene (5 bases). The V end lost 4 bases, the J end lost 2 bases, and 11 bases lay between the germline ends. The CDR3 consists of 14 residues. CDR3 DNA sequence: TGTGCCAGCAGTTCGCGGGGGGGGAACTATGGCTACACCTTC. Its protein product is CASSSRGGNYGYTF.